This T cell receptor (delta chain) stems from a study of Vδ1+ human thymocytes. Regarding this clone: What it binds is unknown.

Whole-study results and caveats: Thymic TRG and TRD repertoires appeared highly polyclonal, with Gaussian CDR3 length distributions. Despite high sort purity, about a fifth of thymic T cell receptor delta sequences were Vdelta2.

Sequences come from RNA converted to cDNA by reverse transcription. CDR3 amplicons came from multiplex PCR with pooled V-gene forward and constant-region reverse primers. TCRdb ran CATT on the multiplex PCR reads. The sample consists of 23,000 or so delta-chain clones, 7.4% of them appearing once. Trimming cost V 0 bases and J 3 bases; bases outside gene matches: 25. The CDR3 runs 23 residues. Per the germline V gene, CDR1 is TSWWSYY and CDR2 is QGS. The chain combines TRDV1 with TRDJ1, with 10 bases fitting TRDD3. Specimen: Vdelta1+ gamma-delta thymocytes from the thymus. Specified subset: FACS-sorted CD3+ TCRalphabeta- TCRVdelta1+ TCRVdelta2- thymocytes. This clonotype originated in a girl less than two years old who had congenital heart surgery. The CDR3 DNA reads TGTGCTCTTGGGGAACTCGCGTCTTCCTACACCCCGGTGGTTGGGGGATACTCCGATAAACTCATCTTT. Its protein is CALGELASSYTPVVGGYSDKLIF.